This T cell receptor (beta chain) was captured by sequencing in a study of cytomegalovirus exposure and HLA in healthy donors (dated by TCRdb to between 2016 and 2019). The study in broad terms: According to an earlier analysis of 587 of the donors, about 190 million T cells yielded some 120 million unique TCR beta sequences and 276 Gb of sequence data. On average, 235,054 unique TCR beta nucleotide sequences were sequenced per donor among 350 to 400 genotyped donors of the cohort, with roughly 20% of those sequences being non-productive. Of the roughly 400 genotyped donors, roughly 76% were placed in the genetic ancestry cluster associated with self-reported Caucasian donors. Rather than using new phenotypic data, the later analysis identified candidate immune exposures from TCR beta sequences and from how often those sequences occurred across donors. The study combined high-throughput TCR immunosequencing, statistical association of individual TCRs with disease status, and machine learning to predict cytomegalovirus infection status. All discovery cohort repertoires had been generated on a single sequencing platform. Several DR-DQ haplotypes were treated as single units for association and clustering because of strong linkage in the cohort. Donor age, sex, ethnicity and CMV serostatus were compiled together with the repertoire data. HLA typing covered class I and class II loci at four-digit resolution. In addition to the first cohort of 666 subjects, a separate validation cohort of 100 to 150 different subjects was used. The study used immunosequencing to profile the T cell repertoires of approximately 690 subjects and linked those repertoires to cytomegalovirus serostatus. The number of donors typed differed by locus, with roughly 629-640 for A, B, C, DRB1 and DQB1, more than 500 for DQA1, 606 for DPA1, and some 470 for DPB1. An earlier analysis of nearly 600 of the donors applied high-throughput TCR beta sequencing to assess whether each TCR beta V gene segment acted as functional or pseudogenic. An early release that covered about 640 HLA-typed donors contained about 300 gigabases of sequencing data and about 93 million unique TCR sequences. The aim of the study was to test whether cataloging public T cell receptors could identify signatures of past pathogen exposure. A later genetic analysis took genome-wide SNP genotypes for about 55% of the 666 donors and used that subset as a discovery cohort. In a later analysis, previously published TCR beta repertoires from 550 to 750 donors were re-analyzed and high-resolution HLA genotyping was added so that TCR occurrence patterns could be studied. Study-wide conclusions, independent of this receptor: Some IMGT-functional V segments, including TRBV6-2 and TRBV6-3, could not be distinguished by the 87-base-pair reads and were therefore excluded. A group of highly shared sequence variants was considered likely to be a technical artifact of the sequencing pipeline. CMV serostatus was the only immune exposure information available for the cohort. Strong co-occurrence of HLA alleles, especially DR and DQ, made assigning TCR associations to individual alleles difficult. According to a later analysis, most CMV-associated TCR beta chains appeared to be HLA-restricted, and the HLA associations seemed to be driven largely by CMV exposure. It was suggested by the authors that the approach could potentially be generalized to other disease states and immunological phenotypes. Most TCR sequences were seen in very few donors, while some public TCRs were found in many individuals. The earlier analysis of 450 to 700 of the donors excluded some 15 rarely observed V segments, including chromosome 9 orphons, because counts were too low. An earlier analysis of roughly 570 of the donors showed that most TCR beta V segments appeared in productive rearrangements either about 87% or about 30% of the time, which broadly matched IMGT annotations. In a later analysis, the rate of TCR association differed among HLA loci, with DRB1 alleles having the most associated TCRs and HLA-C alleles having the fewest. In a later genetic analysis, a missense DCLRE1C variant was associated with V-gene and J-gene trimming of TCR beta chains, and the association was replicated in an independent cohort. This cohort had only TCR beta chains sequenced, and the lack of alpha or paired-chain data limited which features could be detected. Presence/absence analyses assumed roughly uniform sequencing depth across donors, an assumption that may not hold. Because HLA typing was missing for some donors at each locus, association tests included only the typed subset. In the study, some 160 TCR beta chains were listed as associated with cytomegalovirus. The classifier was reported to diagnose cytomegalovirus status with high specificity and sensitivity in both the original cohort and the validation cohort. According to a later genetic analysis, donors in an Asian-associated ancestry cluster had fewer N-insertions in productive TCRs than the roughly 670-donor mean. A further reported finding was that TCR beta sequences accurately predicted the HLA-A and HLA-B alleles for most subjects in the first cohort. In vitro tests confirmed that three of the cytomegalovirus-associated TCR beta chains recognize cytomegalovirus antigens. A later analysis reported that several top co-occurrence clusters appeared linked to parvovirus B19, influenza, CMV and Epstein-Barr virus. Compared with equally common non-associated chains, HLA-associated TCR beta chains in a later analysis were more clonally expanded and had lower generation probabilities. In a later analysis, some 17,000 TCR beta sequences were associated with specific HLA alleles at a false discovery rate of 0.05. Linkage disequilibrium might explain the correlated functional status among segregating V segments, but an unknown experimental factor could not be ruled out.

The cysteine opens and the phenylalanine closes a CDR3 of 14 amino acids. Just the 42-base CDR3 DNA is kept, in frame starting at base 1. Between the V and J ends, shortened by 8 bases and 2 bases respectively, the junction contains 13 bases. Based on the germline V gene, the CDR1 and CDR2 sequences are MNHNS and SASEGT. The library was produced with the immunoSEQ multiplex PCR assay. For the multiplex PCR, a mixture combining 60 forward primers for TCR Vbeta segments and 13 reverse primers for TCR Jbeta segments was used. The CDR3 region of rearranged TCR beta genes was amplified from genomic DNA by a multiplex PCR assay. Amplified TCR beta libraries were sequenced as 87-base-pair reads on the Illumina HiSeq System. The authors' analysis ran thus. A later analysis tallied around 82 million unique TCR beta chains across the 550 to 850 repertoires, and approximately 11 million of those chains were shared by two or more donors. Raw reads were error-corrected and collapsed into unique sequences with a nearest-neighbor algorithm that merged closely related sequences to remove PCR and sequencing errors. Alignment of CDR3 sequences to IMGT reference sequences was used to assign V, D and J gene segments. For a sequence to be retained, at least a six-nucleotide match to both a V gene segment and a J gene segment was required. Rearrangements were classified as productive when the CDR3 lacked stop codons and remained in frame with V and J, and all other rearrangements were classified as non-productive. CDR3 was defined according to IMGT convention as the region running from the second conserved V-encoded cysteine to the conserved J-encoded phenylalanine. The earlier analysis of about 590 of the donors excluded sequences that lacked an unambiguous match to a single V gene segment. In an earlier analysis of 587 of the donors, a V segment was called functional when productive rearrangements were above 56.7%, and segregating when the standard deviation between donors exceeded 5%. To diagnose cytomegalovirus status from the catalog of TCR beta chain sequences, a statistical classification framework was built. In a later analysis, V and J genes were assigned by comparing TCR nucleotide sequences against IMGT/GENE-DB human TR gene sequences. In a later analysis, CDR3 sequences and most-parsimonious VDJ recombination scenarios were assigned using the TCRdist pipeline. In a later analysis, each TCR beta chain was defined by its CDR3 amino acid sequence together with its V-gene family, and reads lacking a unique V-gene family were excluded. In a later analysis, several hundred highly shared, low-generation-probability nucleotide sequences were removed to address suspected cross-contamination and a sequencing artifact. In a later analysis, a clonal expansion index was calculated for each public chain from normalized within-repertoire ranks of inferred template counts. A later analysis computed generation probabilities with a VDJ recombination model fitted to out-of-frame rearrangements, and checked the results against IGoR. In a later analysis, hypergeometric tests were used to score TCR-TCR, TCR-HLA and TCR-CMV co-occurrence, with a repertoire-size bias correction applied to TCR pairs. False discovery rates were estimated in a later analysis by permuting HLA or CMV assignments 20 times. In a later analysis, co-occurring TCRs were grouped using DBSCAN, and TCRdist sequence similarity was added for clustering within HLA-allele-positive subsets. For co-occurrence clustering, repertoires with fewer than 30,000 or more than 120,000 public chains were excluded, along with roughly 5 repertoires with anomalous nucleotide sharing. Held by TCRdb, this immuneACCESS table contains in-frame sequences only and omits some clones. Under half of the omission traces to an unresolved V gene where checked; the cause of the rest is unknown. That table gives V, J and clone size, and the DNA gave D and trimming. This sample gives more than 80,000 clones in total; approximately 81% of them show up just once. Clones ranked in the top ten supply 0.95% to 1.5% of the sample.

The cohort consisted of some 670 healthy bone marrow donors. At the time of sampling, every cohort member was nominally healthy, though immune exposures that went unrecorded were likely present. The donor was CMV seropositive and belonged to the group of about 290 seropositive cohort members. Each donor provided a peripheral blood sample, and peripheral blood mononuclear cells were used for TCR beta sequencing. The Qiagen DNeasy Blood Extraction Kit was used to extract genomic DNA from the blood cell samples. Concerning this clone: The target of this receptor is not known. No qualities accompany the bases; no much larger clone lies one base away.

The chain is assembled from TRBV6-1 and TRBJ2-1; the best D guess is TRBD2, with 6 bases matching. This clonotype was obtained from a girl aged 2-10 years in good health and CMV-seropositive. Sequencing was done on a sample of PBMCs. CDR3 region: CASHRETTYNEQFF. The sequenced DNA: TGTGCCAGCCATCGGGAGACCACCTACAATGAGCAGTTCTTC.